A selection of T cell receptor beta chains follows, all from one sample in a study of technical replicates of blood from a few donors. Sequencing used immunoSEQ multiplex PCR; TCRdb keeps in-frame clones, though not all of them. The sample has roughly 72,000 clones, around 90% seen once. Sequencing was performed on T cells isolated from PBMCs. The receptors originated from a human donor in good health. Each CDR3 is given with its conserved first and last residue. A D gene is named only where the DNA matches it firmly. Not every row has a clone size; where given, it reads once, few, many or a size class.

d_gene,abundance,v_gene,j_gene,CDR3aa,CDR3nt
TRBD2,-,TRBV7-2,TRBJ2-5,CASSLWEGQETQYF,TGTGCCAGCAGCTTGTGGGAGGGCCAAGAGACCCAGTACTTC
-,-,TRBV7-3,TRBJ2-5,CASSLQGLQETQYF,TGTGCCAGCAGCTTGCAGGGGCTCCAAGAGACCCAGTACTTC
TRBD1,-,TRBV11-2,TRBJ2-7,CASSSLTGIHYEQYF,TGTGCCAGCAGCTCCTTGACAGGGATTCACTACGAGCAGTACTTC
TRBD1,-,TRBV4-1,TRBJ1-3,CASSQGDRVPISGNTIYF,TGCGCCAGCAGCCAAGGGGACAGGGTCCCCATCTCTGGAAACACCATATATTTT
-,-,TRBV5-6,TRBJ2-1,CASSQERLGPYNEQFF,TGTGCCAGCAGCCAAGAAAGACTCGGTCCCTACAATGAGCAGTTCTTC
-,-,TRBV5-4,TRBJ2-7,CASSGGASYEQYF,TGTGCCAGCAGTGGGGGGGCTTCCTACGAGCAGTACTTC
-,-,TRBV10-3,TRBJ1-2,CAISEPQAGYTF,TGTGCCATCAGTGAGCCACAGGCTGGCTACACCTTC
-,-,TRBV14,TRBJ1-1,CASSPTLNTEAFF,TGTGCCAGCAGCCCCACTTTGAACACTGAAGCTTTCTTT
-,-,TRBV10-3,TRBJ2-1,CAILRTGDNEQFF,TGTGCCATCCTAAGAACGGGAGACAATGAGCAGTTCTTC
-,-,TRBV13,TRBJ2-5,CASSLGYQETQYF,TGTGCCAGCAGCTTGGGCTACCAAGAGACCCAGTACTTC
-,-,TRBV11-2,TRBJ2-7,CASSYQYEQYF,TGTGCCAGCAGCTATCAGTACGAGCAGTACTTC
TRBD2,-,TRBV4-3,TRBJ2-2,CASSAGGTGELFF,TGCGCCAGCAGCGCCGGGGGGACCGGGGAGCTGTTTTTT
-,-,TRBV7-6,TRBJ2-7,CASSLAHGGGGVEQYF,TGTGCCAGCAGCTTAGCGCATGGCGGAGGAGGGGTCGAGCAGTACTTC
-,once,TRBV19,TRBJ1-5,CASKYLGGPQHF,TGTGCCAGTAAATATCTCGGAGGACCCCAGCATTTT
TRBD1,-,TRBV10-3,TRBJ1-1,CATAGQGNTEAFF,TGTGCCACCGCGGGACAGGGGAACACTGAAGCTTTCTTT
-,-,TRBV23-1,TRBJ2-4,CASSRDLDIQYF,TGCGCCAGCAGCCGGGACTTGGACATTCAGTACTTC
TRBD2,-,TRBV9,TRBJ2-3,CASSPWASGSGDTQYF,TGTGCCAGCAGCCCCTGGGCTAGCGGGAGTGGGGATACGCAGTATTTT
TRBD1,-,TRBV15,TRBJ2-7,CATSRDLRTGNNEQYF,TGTGCCACCAGCAGGGACCTTAGGACAGGGAATAACGAGCAGTACTTC
TRBD1,-,TRBV5-8,TRBJ2-1,CASSFGWTGQDEQFF,TGTGCCAGCAGCTTCGGATGGACAGGGCAGGATGAGCAGTTCTTC
-,-,TRBV7-9,TRBJ1-1,CASSLMGLEAFF,TGTGCCAGCAGCTTAATGGGCCTTGAAGCTTTCTTT
-,-,TRBV27,TRBJ2-7,CASSFDGPYEQYF,TGTGCCAGCAGTTTTGATGGCCCCTACGAGCAGTACTTC
-,few,TRBV5-4,TRBJ2-3,CASSLIVSDTQYF,TGTGCCAGCAGCTTGATAGTTTCAGATACGCAGTATTTT
-,-,TRBV28,TRBJ1-5,CASSPLDNNQPQHF,TGTGCCAGCAGCCCTTTAGACAACAATCAGCCCCAGCATTTT
TRBD2,-,TRBV27,TRBJ2-1,CASSPSGEVHNEQFF,TGTGCCAGCAGCCCTAGCGGAGAGGTACACAATGAGCAGTTCTTC
-,-,TRBV6-1,TRBJ2-2,CASSERTGGGGELFF,TGTGCCAGCAGTGAACGGACTGGCGGTGGGGGGGAGCTGTTTTTT
TRBD1,once,TRBV6-1,TRBJ1-5,CASREGQGVQPQHF,TGTGCCAGCAGGGAAGGACAGGGCGTCCAGCCCCAGCATTTT
-,-,TRBV9,TRBJ2-1,CASSVEGGRYGEQFF,TGTGCCAGCAGCGTAGAGGGGGGGCGCTATGGTGAGCAGTTCTTC
TRBD1,-,TRBV2,TRBJ2-7,CASSAGTEYEQYF,TGTGCCAGCAGTGCCGGGACAGAATACGAGCAGTACTTC
TRBD1,-,TRBV6-5,TRBJ2-7,CASRGTGRSGEQYF,TGTGCCAGCAGGGGGACAGGCAGATCGGGCGAGCAGTACTTC
-,-,TRBV2,TRBJ1-2,CASGGGEGLGYTF,TGTGCCAGCGGTGGGGGTGAGGGATTAGGCTACACCTTC
-,once,TRBV11-2,TRBJ2-1,CASSPRLTSSDEQFF,TGTGCCAGCAGCCCGCGACTCACTAGCTCCGATGAGCAGTTCTTC
TRBD1,-,TRBV5-1,TRBJ2-6,CASSGQGSSSGANVLTF,TGCGCCAGCTCCGGACAGGGCTCCTCTTCTGGGGCCAACGTCCTGACTTTC
-,few,TRBV5-3,TRBJ2-2,CARYLAGPSPGELFF,TGTGCCAGATACCTGGCAGGTCCATCTCCCGGGGAGCTGTTTTTT
-,-,TRBV2,TRBJ1-2,CAPTLQGPLDGYTF,TGTGCCCCAACGTTACAGGGACCCCTAGATGGCTACACCTTC
-,-,TRBV7-8,TRBJ2-7,CASSLLELGEQYF,TGTGCCAGCAGCTTGCTAGAATTGGGCGAGCAGTACTTC
-,-,TRBV25-1,TRBJ2-1,CASRSGGSYNEQFF,TGTGCCAGCAGGAGTGGGGGGTCCTACAATGAGCAGTTCTTC
TRBD1,once,TRBV27,TRBJ2-7,CASSFYEAGGEQYF,TGTGCCAGCAGTTTCTACGAGGCAGGGGGCGAGCAGTACTTC
TRBD1,-,TRBV27,TRBJ2-6,CASSPRDSLSGANVLTF,TGTGCCAGCAGTCCCCGGGACAGTCTCTCTGGGGCCAACGTCCTGACTTTC
-,-,TRBV7-6,TRBJ1-1,CASSPVNTEAFF,TGTGCCAGCAGCCCAGTTAACACTGAAGCTTTCTTT
-,-,TRBV28,TRBJ2-7,CASSYVRGPVEQYF,TGTGCCAGCAGTTACGTCAGGGGACCTGTCGAGCAGTACTTC
-,-,TRBV28,TRBJ2-3,CASSWTGTDTQYF,TGTGCCAGCAGTTGGACAGGCACAGATACGCAGTATTTT
-,-,TRBV6-5,TRBJ1-4,CASSSQLPRNEKLFF,TGTGCCAGCAGTTCGCAACTCCCAAGAAATGAAAAACTGTTTTTT
-,-,TRBV5-4,TRBJ1-1,CASSLALKHTEAFF,TGTGCCAGCAGCTTGGCGCTAAAGCACACTGAAGCTTTCTTT
TRBD1,once,TRBV5-1,TRBJ2-5,CASSFDRGGFRETQYF,TGCGCCAGCAGCTTCGACAGGGGGGGGTTTAGAGAGACCCAGTACTTC
TRBD1,-,TRBV7-9,TRBJ2-7,CASSLAQGVLSYEQYF,TGTGCCAGCAGCTTAGCCCAGGGGGTGCTCTCCTACGAGCAGTACTTC
-,once,TRBV11-2,TRBJ2-7,CASSLLGRSYEQYF,TGTGCCAGCAGCTTACTCGGGAGAAGCTACGAGCAGTACTTC
TRBD1,-,TRBV5-1,TRBJ1-2,CASSRGQAANYGYTF,TGCGCCAGCAGCCGAGGACAGGCCGCTAACTATGGCTACACCTTC
TRBD1,-,TRBV6-4,TRBJ1-2,CASSPPGTGYYYTF,TGTGCCAGCAGTCCCCCCGGGACAGGGTACTACTACACCTTC